These T cell receptor beta chains were read from a single sample in a study of T cell responses to AZD1222 COVID-19 vaccine. Using immunoSEQ multiplex PCR, the repertoire was profiled, and TCRdb retains in-frame clones only, with some absent. The sample lists approximately 71,000 clones, around 83% seen once, with 12% in the top ten. The material sequenced was peripheral blood, taken on day 0 of AZD1222 vaccination. Receptor source: an adult in good health. Both conserved end residues are part of each CDR3. Rows give clone size only sometimes, using once, few, many, or a class for an expanded clone.

j_call clone_size v_call cdr3_aa
TRBJ2-5 - TRBV4-1 CASSQEGLVQETQYF
TRBJ1-5 - TRBV6-2/TRBV6-3 CASSSGQFNQPQHF
TRBJ2-2 - TRBV3-1/TRBV3-2 CASSQDHRQLYTGELFF
TRBJ2-1 - TRBV3-1/TRBV3-2 CASSRPGGNEQFF
TRBJ2-5 - TRBV5-8 CASSLGGPQRVRGETQYF
TRBJ1-1 - TRBV19 CASSIDLEGAMNTEAFF
TRBJ2-7 - TRBV21-1 CASSKARAAQSGSYEQYF
TRBJ2-7 - TRBV30 CASTSGPHTTHSEQYF
TRBJ1-2 - TRBV28 CASSFIRAGGYTF
TRBJ2-6 - TRBV27 CASSFGGAGANVLTF
TRBJ2-1 - TRBV5-1 CASSLETAYNEQFF
TRBJ2-7 - TRBV6-6 CASSHLAEGGEQYF
TRBJ2-3 - TRBV7-2 CASSSRRMFNTDTQYF
TRBJ1-5 once TRBV2 CASSRDWGQSPQHF
TRBJ2-7 - TRBV7-9 CASSPSSYEQYF
TRBJ2-2 - TRBV7-3 CASSLTGELFF
TRBJ1-2 once TRBV10-3 CAISEGTGGAAYGYTF
TRBJ1-5 - TRBV27 CASSLATRNQPQHF
TRBJ1-1 few TRBV29-1 CSADSGGREAFF
TRBJ1-1 - TRBV7-2 CASSLGQGNTEAFF
TRBJ1-2 few TRBV5-4 CASSLKTGGDYGYTF
TRBJ1-2 - TRBV30 CAWSVGGGYTF
TRBJ1-3 few TRBV28 CASSSGTSSGNTIYF
TRBJ1-5 once TRBV18 CASTDSRDQPQHF
TRBJ1-1 - TRBV5-6 CASSPTTNRVAEAFF
TRBJ1-2 - TRBV6-1 CASSEGLAGGYGYTF
TRBJ1-6 once TRBV5-1 CASSFGTGISPLHF
TRBJ1-1 few TRBV11-2 CASSPGQGKVVMNTEAFF